Listed here are 21 T cell receptor beta chains from one sample, sequenced in a study of T cells in localized non-small cell lung cancer (dated by TCRdb to about 2020). Libraries were made using the immunoSEQ multiplex PCR assay. The table was pulled from immuneACCESS by TCRdb, which kept in-frame rearrangements only. Such tables lose some clones; where checked, under half of the loss comes from unresolved V genes, and the rest has no known cause. The sample table records tens of thousands of clones; about 88% of these occur just once. Clones ranked in the top ten supply less than 3.5% of the sample. Here the sequenced sample was peripheral blood, taken before any cancer treatment. These receptors were collected from a female donor over 55 with stage I squamous cell lung carcinoma.

The rearrangement links TRBV7-9 to TRBJ2-1; 13 bases match TRBD2. The CDR3 totals 17 residues. The trim removed 4 bases at V and 7 bases at J, leaving 10 bases unmatched. Germline CDR1 is SEHNR and CDR2 is FQNEAQ (reference sequence). The CDR3 sequence: CASSSLTGLAGVNEQFF. CDR3 in DNA: TGTGCCAGCAGCTCTTTAACCGGACTAGCGGGAGTTAATGAGCAGTTCTTC. The variable domain in full, with the rest retrieved from reference TRBV7-9 and TRBJ2-1, is DTGVSQNPRHKITKRGQNVTFRCDPISEHNRLYWYRQTLGQGPEFLTYFQNEAQLEKSRLLSDRFSAERPKGSFSTLEIQRTEQGDSAMYLCASSSLTGLAGVNEQFFGPGTRLTVL.

The genes are TRBV7-2 and TRBJ2-3, with D uncertain. The CDR3 covers 13 residues. Looked up from germline, CDR1 is SGHTA and CDR2 is FQGNSA. V lost 5 bases and J 6 bases, leaving 12 bases between the germline ends. This chain's CDR3 is CASSEQVPDTQYF. CDR3 coding DNA: TGTGCCAGCAGCGAACAAGTGCCGGATACGCAGTATTTT.

This clone was recorded once. The chain carries TRBV18 and TRBJ2-1; D remains unclear. Germline CDR1 is KGHSH and CDR2 is LQKENI. The CDR3 runs 14 residues. Trimming stripped 5 bases from V and 6 bases from J, with 14 bases between. CDR3 protein: CASSANYQLNEQFF. The CDR3 DNA reads as TGTGCCAGCTCAGCAAATTATCAGCTCAATGAGCAGTTCTTC.

The genes are TRBV7-2 and TRBJ1-2; 9 bases align to TRBD1. Germline V CDR1 and CDR2: SGHTA, FQGNSA. This CDR3 comprises 17 residues. V trimming: 3 bases; J trimming: 3 bases; junction bases outside the gene matches: 11. The CDR3: CASSFQPGQGGDYGYTF. In DNA, the CDR3 is TGTGCCAGCAGCTTTCAACCGGGACAGGGTGGCGACTATGGCTACACCTTC.

The V call is TRBV27, the J call TRBJ2-7; 9 nucleotides line up with TRBD2. The CDR3 runs 16 residues. The junction had 8 bases not matched to a gene; V was cut back by 3 bases and J by 2 bases. The V gene's germline CDR1 is MNHEY and CDR2 SMNVEV (reference sequence). The CDR3: CASSFRLAAAPYEQYF. As DNA, the CDR3 is TGTGCCAGCAGTTTTCGACTAGCGGCTGCCCCCTACGAGCAGTACTTC.

The rearrangement joins TRBV21-1 to TRBJ2-7; the table's D call TRBD2 went unverified against the DNA. TRBV21-1 is reported as a pseudogene. The CDR3 loop spans 14 amino acids. CDR3 coding DNA: TGTGCCAGCAGAAATGGGACTAGCGGCTACGAGCAGTACTTC. It translates to CASRNGTSGYEQYF.

The chain combines TRBV20-1 with TRBJ2-7; TRBD2 might be the D (6 bases). Trimming took off 6 bases at V and 5 bases at J, with 11 bases between the two ends. Germline V gene lookup returns CDR1 DFQATT and CDR2 SNEGSKA (reference sequence). This CDR3 has 11 residues. The CDR3 loop is CSASGVNEQYF. CDR3 nucleotide sequence: TGCAGTGCGTCGGGGGTGAACGAGCAGTACTTC.

V usage is TRBV30 and J usage is TRBJ2-7; possibly TRBD2 for D (7 bases). Trimming stripped 5 bases from V and 0 bases from J, with 14 bases between. The CDR3 has 14 amino acids. Germline values: CDR1 GTSNPN, CDR2 SVGIG (reference sequence). As DNA, the CDR3 is TGTGCCTGGGATAGGGGGGGCACCTCCTACGAGCAGTACTTC. Translated, it gives CAWDRGGTSYEQYF.

The chain links TRBV2 to TRBJ2-7; 9 bases are a match to TRBD1. Looked up from germline, CDR1 is SNHLY and CDR2 is FYNNEI. Losses at the gene ends were 5 bases for V and 3 bases for J; bases not matched to a gene: 5. This CDR3 has 14 residues. CDR3 sequence reads: CASSPGTGFYEQYF. CDR3 DNA sequence: TGTGCCAGCAGTCCCGGGACAGGGTTCTACGAGCAGTACTTC.

This clone was detected only a few times. The chain carries TRBV2 and TRBJ2-5, with D possibly TRBD2 on 6 matching bases. The CDR3 loop spans 12 amino acids. V lost 1 base, J lost 9 bases, and 9 bases lay in between. Looked up from germline, CDR1 is SNHLY and CDR2 is FYNNEI. CDR3 in DNA: TGTGCCAGCAGTGAAGGGCGGGAAGCCCAGTACTTC. Protein: CASSEGREAQYF.

This clone was found a few times. The chain has TRBV4-3 and TRBJ2-2; 11 nucleotides agree with TRBD2. Germline CDR1 LGHNA, CDR2 YSLEER. This CDR3 comprises 18 residues. The V gene end was trimmed by 3 bases and the J gene end by 1 base; junction bases not matched to a gene: 7. CDR3 residues: CASSQGGLADVNTGELFF. The CDR3 coding sequence is TGCGCCAGCAGCCAGGGGGGACTAGCGGACGTGAACACCGGGGAGCTGTTTTTT.

CDR3 protein: CASSWVDSYGYTF. CDR3 DNA: TGTGCCAGCAGCTGGGTGGACAGCTATGGCTACACCTTC. The chain links TRBV7-2 to TRBJ1-2; D perhaps matches TRBD1 (6 bases). The length of the CDR3 is 13 residues. Germline CDR1 SGHTA, CDR2 FQGNSA. Trimming shortened V by 4 bases and J by 4 bases, and 10 bases separated the two germline ends. Complete variable domain (other parts from reference TRBV7-2 and TRBJ1-2): GAGVSQSPSNKVTEKGKDVELRCDPISGHTALYWYRQSLGQGLEFLIYFQGNSAPDKSGLPSDRFSAERTGGSVSTLTIQRTQQEDSAVYLCASSWVDSYGYTFGSGTRLTVV.

The chain uses TRBV18 and TRBJ2-7; 7 bases map to TRBD1. Germline assignment: CDR1 KGHSH and CDR2 LQKENI. CDR3 size: 15 residues. V lost 3 bases and J lost 2; bases outside the gene matches: 7. In DNA form, the CDR3 reads TGTGCCAGCTCACCGTCGACAGGGAGCCCCTACGAGCAGTACTTC. Protein: CASSPSTGSPYEQYF.

About this clone itself: The sample has other DNA sequences that encode this CDR3 too. CDR3 residues: CASSLALETQYF. Here the CDR3 DNA reads TGTGCCAGCAGCTTAGCGTTAGAGACCCAGTACTTC. This chain uses TRBV7-2 with TRBJ2-5; D is unclear. Germline V gene sequence: CDR1 SGHTA, CDR2 FQGNSA. V was cut by 0 bases and J by 4 bases, with 3 bases left in between. The CDR3 covers 12 residues.

The V call is TRBV2, the J call TRBJ2-1; a weak D match, TRBD2 (7 bases). This CDR3 has 12 residues. In germline, CDR1 is SNHLY, CDR2 FYNNEI. Trimming took 7 bases from V and 8 from J, leaving 12 bases between them. This CDR3 reads CASIRGGDEQFF. Here the CDR3 DNA reads TGTGCCAGCATCCGAGGGGGGGATGAGCAGTTCTTC.

This clone was counted between two and nine times. The chain employs TRBV5-1 and TRBJ2-3; 16 nucleotides line up with TRBD2. The CDR3 contains 18 residues. The J segment lost 3 bases and the V segment lost 1 base, leaving 5 bases of the junction unmatched. Looked up from germline, CDR1 is SGHRS and CDR2 is YFSETQ. The CDR3 nucleotides read TGCGCCAGCAGCTTGAGGGGACTAGCGGGAGGGCGGACAGATACGCAGTATTTT. Translated, it gives CASSLRGLAGGRTDTQYF.

The rearrangement joins TRBV6-4 to TRBJ2-3; no definite D call. The CDR3 is made up of 15 amino acids. The V gene lost 5 bases and the J gene lost 0 bases, with 12 bases spanning the gap. Germline-derived CDR1 and CDR2 are MRHNA and SNTAGT. The CDR3 coding sequence is TGTGCCAGCAGTTACTTCCATACTAGCACAGATACGCAGTATTTT. Translating gives CASSYFHTSTDTQYF.

This clone came up once. The genes are TRBV5-1 and TRBJ1-2; D ambiguous. The length of the CDR3 is 11 residues. Looked up from germline, CDR1 is SGHRS and CDR2 is YFSETQ. The V end lost 7 bases, the J end lost 3 bases, and 7 bases lay between the germline ends. The CDR3 protein is CASGVDYGYTF. CDR3 bases: TGCGCCAGCGGAGTGGACTATGGCTACACCTTC. The whole variable domain, remainder taken from reference TRBV5-1 and TRBJ1-2, is KAGVTQTPRYLIKTRGQQVTLSCSPISGHRSVSWYQQTPGQGLQFLFEYFSETQRNKGNFPGRFSGRQFSNSRSEMNVSTLELGDSALYLCASGVDYGYTFGSGTRLTVV.

The J gene is TRBJ1-3, the V gene TRBV10-3; 7 nucleotides agree with TRBD1. The CDR3 consists of 14 residues. Looked up from germline, CDR1 is ENHRY and CDR2 is SYGVKD. V was clipped by 7 bases and J by 4 bases; unmatched bases: 7. This chain's CDR3 is CAINLQGSGNTIYF. In DNA, the CDR3 is TGTGCCATCAATCTACAGGGGTCGGGAAACACCATATATTTT.

V usage is TRBV7-9 and J usage is TRBJ2-6, with D possibly being TRBD2 (5 bases). Germline values: CDR1 SEHNR, CDR2 FQNEAQ (reference sequence). V was pared by 2 bases and J by 3 bases, with 8 bases between. This CDR3 is built from 15 residues. The CDR3 DNA follows: TGTGCCAGCAGCTTACCGGGGAGTGGGGCCAACGTCCTGACTTTC. Protein: CASSLPGSGANVLTF.

The chain links TRBV7-9 to TRBJ1-4; D remains unclear. The CDR3 runs to 16 residues. In germline, CDR1 is SEHNR, CDR2 FQNEAQ (reference sequence). Trimming removed 4 bases at V and 7 bases at J, with 19 bases between. CDR3 in DNA: TGTGCCAGCAGCTCGAACCTTCAGGTTTGGGGTGAAAAACTGTTTTTT. It is translated as CASSSNLQVWGEKLFF.